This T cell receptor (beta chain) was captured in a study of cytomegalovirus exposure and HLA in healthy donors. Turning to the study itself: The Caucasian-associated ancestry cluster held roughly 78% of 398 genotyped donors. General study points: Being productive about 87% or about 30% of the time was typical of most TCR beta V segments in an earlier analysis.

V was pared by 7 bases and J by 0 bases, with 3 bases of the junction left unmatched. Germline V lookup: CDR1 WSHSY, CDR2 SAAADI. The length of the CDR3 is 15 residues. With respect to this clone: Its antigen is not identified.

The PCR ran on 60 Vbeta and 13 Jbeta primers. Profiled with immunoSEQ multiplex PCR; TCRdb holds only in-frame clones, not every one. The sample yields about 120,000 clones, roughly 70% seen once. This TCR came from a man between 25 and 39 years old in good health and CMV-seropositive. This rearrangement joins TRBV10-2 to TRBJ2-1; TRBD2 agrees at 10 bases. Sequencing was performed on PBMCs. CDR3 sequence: CASIPSGSSYNEQFF. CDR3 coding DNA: TGCGCCAGCATACCTAGCGGGAGCTCCTACAATGAGCAGTTCTTC.